This TCR beta chain was documented in a study of chronic HIV infection and antiretroviral therapy. The table lists this clonotype with a few counts. TCRdb redid the calling of the 5' RACE reads with MiXCR, one entry per CDR3 protein. The table records 40,000 to 60,000 distinct CDR3 sequences, 15% to 20% of them present only once. After removal of 2 bases from V and 7 bases from J, the junction contained 8 bases not matched to a gene. Germline-derived CDR1 and CDR2 are SGHTS and YDEGEE. The CDR3 contains 15 residues. The sample was peripheral blood. The V gene is TRBV5-8, the J gene TRBJ2-1, with 8 bases matching TRBD2. This clonotype was obtained from an adult who had HIV and had not received antiretroviral therapy, or was an uninfected healthy control (not recorded which). The CDR3 is CASSFAGGWINEQFF. The CDR3 DNA reads TGTGCCAGCAGCTTCGCGGGAGGATGGATAAATGAGCAGTTCTTC.